This is a list of T cell receptor beta chains from one sample in a study of cytomegalovirus exposure and HLA in healthy donors. Clones were sequenced by immunoSEQ multiplex PCR, and TCRdb holds only the in-frame ones, with some missing. Among roughly 86,000 clones listed, over 60% were seen once. Sequenced input: PBMCs. These TCRs come from a man between 25 and 39 years old in good health and CMV-seronegative. The CDR3 runs from the conserved cysteine through the conserved F or W. Fields, in order: CDR3 DNA, CDR3 protein, V gene, D gene, clone size, J gene. A D gene is named only where the DNA matches it firmly. Only part of the rows carry a size: once, few, many, or a class if the clone is expanded.

CDR3nt: TGCGCCAGCAGCTTGCAGGGAAGAGGAGCTGAAGCTTTCTTT
CDR3aa: CASSLQGRGAEAFF
v_gene: TRBV5-1
d_gene: -
abundance: -
j_gene: TRBJ1-1

CDR3nt: TGCGCCAGCAGCCAACTGGGGGGTACAGGTTCCTACGAGCAGTACTTC
CDR3aa: CASSQLGGTGSYEQYF
v_gene: TRBV5-1
d_gene: -
abundance: few
j_gene: TRBJ2-7

CDR3nt: TGTGCCAGCAGCTACACAGCAACTAATGAAAAACTGTTTTTT
CDR3aa: CASSYTATNEKLFF
v_gene: TRBV7-2
d_gene: -
abundance: -
j_gene: TRBJ1-4

CDR3nt: TGTGCCAGCAGCCCCGCGGGACTAGCGCAAGATACGCAGTATTTT
CDR3aa: CASSPAGLAQDTQYF
v_gene: TRBV7-6
d_gene: TRBD2
abundance: -
j_gene: TRBJ2-3

CDR3nt: TGCGCCAGTGAGGGACTAGCGGGAGGGGCGCGGAATGAGCAGTTCTTC
CDR3aa: CASEGLAGGARNEQFF
v_gene: TRBV10-2
d_gene: TRBD2
abundance: once
j_gene: TRBJ2-1

CDR3nt: TGCGCCAGCAGCCGCGGGGGAGAGGAGACCCAGTACTTC
CDR3aa: CASSRGGEETQYF
v_gene: TRBV5-1
d_gene: TRBD2
abundance: -
j_gene: TRBJ2-5

CDR3nt: TGTGCCACCACCGACCGGGGGGTAGCGACGAACACCGGGGAGCTGTTTTTT
CDR3aa: CATTDRGVATNTGELFF
v_gene: TRBV15
d_gene: TRBD2
abundance: -
j_gene: TRBJ2-2

CDR3nt: TGTGCCAGCAGCCTTTACAGGGGGCAAGGGGATTCACCCCTCCACTTT
CDR3aa: CASSLYRGQGDSPLHF
v_gene: TRBV7-8
d_gene: TRBD1
abundance: -
j_gene: TRBJ1-6

CDR3nt: TGTGCCAGCAGTTCGACTTCTTCCTACAATGAGCAGTTCTTC
CDR3aa: CASSSTSSYNEQFF
v_gene: TRBV6-5
d_gene: -
abundance: -
j_gene: TRBJ2-1

CDR3nt: TGTGCCAGCAGCTCGCAAGAGACCCAGTACTTC
CDR3aa: CASSSQETQYF
v_gene: TRBV7-2
d_gene: -
abundance: -
j_gene: TRBJ2-5

CDR3nt: TGTGCCAGCAGCTTACGACAGGGTCATTCACCCCTCCACTTT
CDR3aa: CASSLRQGHSPLHF
v_gene: TRBV9
d_gene: TRBD1
abundance: -
j_gene: TRBJ1-6

CDR3nt: TGCGCCAGCAGCCTCCAGGGGGTCAGCGAGCAGTACTTC
CDR3aa: CASSLQGVSEQYF
v_gene: TRBV4-3
d_gene: TRBD1
abundance: few
j_gene: TRBJ2-7

CDR3nt: TGTGCCAGCCTATATTCGACAGTAGTCAATGGCTACACCTTC
CDR3aa: CASLYSTVVNGYTF
v_gene: TRBV6-1
d_gene: -
abundance: -
j_gene: TRBJ1-2

CDR3nt: TGTGCCAGCACCCCACGGGGGGTAGGCTATGGCTACACCTTC
CDR3aa: CASTPRGVGYGYTF
v_gene: TRBV6-5
d_gene: -
abundance: few
j_gene: TRBJ1-2

CDR3nt: TGTGCCAGTAGTACCCGTACTAGCTTGCCTGAGACCCAGTACTTC
CDR3aa: CASSTRTSLPETQYF
v_gene: TRBV19
d_gene: -
abundance: few
j_gene: TRBJ2-5

CDR3nt: TGCGCCAGCAGCTTGGCCACGGGGGGCTCTTCTGGAAACACCATATATTTT
CDR3aa: CASSLATGGSSGNTIYF
v_gene: TRBV5-1
d_gene: -
abundance: -
j_gene: TRBJ1-3

CDR3nt: TGTGCCATCAGTGATTTAGGCAGGGAAATCTATGGCTACACCTTC
CDR3aa: CAISDLGREIYGYTF
v_gene: TRBV10-3
d_gene: -
abundance: few
j_gene: TRBJ1-2

CDR3nt: TGTGCCAGCAGCCAAAACATGCCAGATACGCAGTATTTT
CDR3aa: CASSQNMPDTQYF
v_gene: TRBV14
d_gene: -
abundance: few
j_gene: TRBJ2-3

CDR3nt: TGTGCCAGCAGCTTAGCCGTGGGAAGCGGATCGCACTCTGGCTACACCTTC
CDR3aa: CASSLAVGSGSHSGYTF
v_gene: TRBV11-2
d_gene: -
abundance: -
j_gene: TRBJ1-2

CDR3nt: TGTGCCAGCAGCAGAACAGGGGTTGGGTATCAGCCCCAGCATTTT
CDR3aa: CASSRTGVGYQPQHF
v_gene: TRBV27
d_gene: TRBD1
abundance: -
j_gene: TRBJ1-5

CDR3nt: TGTGCCAGCAGCCCTCAGACGGTCATCACTATTGGCTACACCTTC
CDR3aa: CASSPQTVITIGYTF
v_gene: TRBV9
d_gene: -
abundance: -
j_gene: TRBJ1-2

CDR3nt: TGCGCCAGCAGGGCCGGGACAGGGGTCGACGAGCAGTACTTC
CDR3aa: CASRAGTGVDEQYF
v_gene: TRBV10-1
d_gene: TRBD1
abundance: -
j_gene: TRBJ2-7

CDR3nt: TGTGCCAGCTCACCGGCAGCGACTAGCACAGATACGCAGTATTTT
CDR3aa: CASSPAATSTDTQYF
v_gene: TRBV18
d_gene: -
abundance: few
j_gene: TRBJ2-3

CDR3nt: TGTGCCAGCAGTTACTCGGGCGGGGCGGGAGCTTTCTTT
CDR3aa: CASSYSGGAGAFF
v_gene: TRBV6-6
d_gene: -
abundance: few
j_gene: TRBJ1-1

CDR3nt: TGTGCCAGTAGCCCCCACAGGTCGATATACGAGCAGTACTTC
CDR3aa: CASSPHRSIYEQYF
v_gene: TRBV19
d_gene: -
abundance: -
j_gene: TRBJ2-7

CDR3nt: TGCGCCAGCAGCCAGGGACTAGCGGGGGGGCTTGAGCAGTACTTC
CDR3aa: CASSQGLAGGLEQYF
v_gene: TRBV5-1
d_gene: TRBD2
abundance: once
j_gene: TRBJ2-7

CDR3nt: TGTGCCAGCAGCGCGACAGACTTAGGAGATCAGCCCCAGCATTTT
CDR3aa: CASSATDLGDQPQHF
v_gene: TRBV9
d_gene: -
abundance: -
j_gene: TRBJ1-5

CDR3nt: TGTGCCAGCAGTTTATTACAGGGGGCCTCCTACGAGCAGTACTTC
CDR3aa: CASSLLQGASYEQYF
v_gene: TRBV27
d_gene: TRBD1
abundance: -
j_gene: TRBJ2-7

CDR3nt: TGTGCCAGCAGCCTGACAGGGAACACCGGGGAGCTGTTTTTT
CDR3aa: CASSLTGNTGELFF
v_gene: TRBV6-4
d_gene: -
abundance: -
j_gene: TRBJ2-2

CDR3nt: TGCAGTGCTCAAGTCGGAGAGACCCAGTACTTC
CDR3aa: CSAQVGETQYF
v_gene: TRBV20-1
d_gene: -
abundance: -
j_gene: TRBJ2-5

CDR3nt: TGTGCCAGTAGTGATCAGAAGGTCGGGACTGAAGCTTTCTTT
CDR3aa: CASSDQKVGTEAFF
v_gene: TRBV19
d_gene: -
abundance: -
j_gene: TRBJ1-1

CDR3nt: TGTGCCAGCAGCCCGATGGGGGGAGGGGAGCAGTACTTC
CDR3aa: CASSPMGGGEQYF
v_gene: TRBV9
d_gene: TRBD2
abundance: -
j_gene: TRBJ2-7

CDR3nt: TGCGCCAGCAGCTTTGAGACAAATACCTACGAGCAGTACTTC
CDR3aa: CASSFETNTYEQYF
v_gene: TRBV5-1
d_gene: -
abundance: -
j_gene: TRBJ2-7

CDR3nt: TGTGCCACCAGCTCTTACAGGGAAGCGGGAAACACCATATATTTT
CDR3aa: CATSSYREAGNTIYF
v_gene: TRBV15
d_gene: -
abundance: few
j_gene: TRBJ1-3

CDR3nt: TGTGCCAGCAGCGCACAGGGTTCCAACACAGATACGCAGTATTTT
CDR3aa: CASSAQGSNTDTQYF
v_gene: TRBV13
d_gene: -
abundance: -
j_gene: TRBJ2-3

CDR3nt: TGTGCCAGCAGTTTAGGTGACCGTAGGGGAAACATTCAGTACTTC
CDR3aa: CASSLGDRRGNIQYF
v_gene: TRBV28
d_gene: -
abundance: -
j_gene: TRBJ2-4

CDR3nt: TGTGCCAGCAGCGACCCAACAGGGGGCGGTTTAGAGACCCAGTACTTC
CDR3aa: CASSDPTGGGLETQYF
v_gene: TRBV28
d_gene: TRBD1
abundance: -
j_gene: TRBJ2-5

CDR3nt: TGTGCCAGCAGCCCCAGGGACAGGGGAACGTTGGATTCACCCCTCCACTTT
CDR3aa: CASSPRDRGTLDSPLHF
v_gene: TRBV9
d_gene: TRBD1
abundance: -
j_gene: TRBJ1-6

CDR3nt: TGTGCCAGCAGCTCCAAGCCTTCGACTAGCGGGACATTCACCGGGGAGCTGTTTTTT
CDR3aa: CASSSKPSTSGTFTGELFF
v_gene: TRBV11-2
d_gene: TRBD2
abundance: -
j_gene: TRBJ2-2

CDR3nt: TGTGCCAGCAGCCATCCAGACAGGGGGTCTGGAAACACCATATATTTT
CDR3aa: CASSHPDRGSGNTIYF
v_gene: TRBV9
d_gene: TRBD1
abundance: -
j_gene: TRBJ1-3

CDR3nt: TGTGCCAGCAGCGTAGCTCGGACAGGCACCGGGGAGCTGTTTTTT
CDR3aa: CASSVARTGTGELFF
v_gene: TRBV9
d_gene: TRBD1
abundance: -
j_gene: TRBJ2-2

CDR3nt: TGTGCCAGCTCAGAAGGGGTTAGCAATCAGCCCCAGCATTTT
CDR3aa: CASSEGVSNQPQHF
v_gene: TRBV18
d_gene: -
abundance: -
j_gene: TRBJ1-5

CDR3nt: TGTGCCAGTAGAGGGGGGGCTGCGAACACCGGGGAGCTGTTTTTT
CDR3aa: CASRGGAANTGELFF
v_gene: TRBV19
d_gene: -
abundance: -
j_gene: TRBJ2-2

CDR3nt: TGTGCCAGTTTTGGAGGGTTAGGCCCCTCCTACGAGCAGTACTTC
CDR3aa: CASFGGLGPSYEQYF
v_gene: TRBV2
d_gene: -
abundance: -
j_gene: TRBJ2-7

CDR3nt: TGTGCCAGCAGCCTCTGGACAGGGGATGGTGGTGAAAAACTGTTTTTT
CDR3aa: CASSLWTGDGGEKLFF
v_gene: TRBV7-9
d_gene: TRBD1
abundance: -
j_gene: TRBJ1-4

CDR3nt: TGTGCCAGCAGCCAGAACAGGGTGAATATCGACGAGCAGTACTTC
CDR3aa: CASSQNRVNIDEQYF
v_gene: TRBV5-8
d_gene: -
abundance: -
j_gene: TRBJ2-7